The entry below gives a single TCR beta chain sequence along with its context. The antigen is not known. Trimming cost V 2 bases and J 1 base; bases outside gene matches: 5. CDR3 length: 16 residues. Germline values: CDR1 SGHVS, CDR2 FQNEAQ. The data are from a study of cytomegalovirus exposure and HLA in healthy donors. Overall study: An earlier analysis identified 117 million unique TCR beta sequences in approximately 190 million T cells.

Study-wide points: Specificity of a few CMV-associated chains for CMV antigens was verified in vitro.

In the PCR, 60 Vbeta and 13 Jbeta primers were used. Clones were sequenced by immunoSEQ multiplex PCR, and TCRdb holds only the in-frame ones, with some missing. This sample yields about 200,000 clones, of which more than 60% are seen a single time; 1.7% belongs to the top ten. J is TRBJ1-5 and V is TRBV7-8, with TRBD1 matching over 7 bases. The sample consisted of PBMCs. This TCR derives from a man aged 45-60 years in good health and CMV-seronegative. The DNA of the CDR3 is TGTGCCAGCAGCTTAAGTTGGGACAGAAGCAATCAGCCCCAGCATTTT. Protein product: CASSLSWDRSNQPQHF.